This TCR beta chain comes out of a study of T cells in Graves' hyperthyroidism and ophthalmopathy (dated by TCRdb to about 2019). For the study in its entirety: Peripheral blood samples were taken at the time of initial diagnosis, prior to any treatment. To identify distinguishing TCR V-J signatures, a discovery cohort of 90 to 100 patients was used, comprising approximately 40 with Graves' ophthalmopathy and around 60 with stable Graves' hyperthyroidism. Prospective prediction of ophthalmopathy was tested in an independent validation cohort consisting of roughly 20 hyperthyroidism patients and 15 or so patients who later progressed to ophthalmopathy. The approximately 100 discovery patients were randomly divided into training and test sets at a 7:3 ratio. In addition, the study compared T-cell repertoires in thyroid tissue and in blood from five to seven Graves' hyperthyroidism patients. Once sampling was done, hyperthyroidism patients were given methimazole at a starting dose of 30 mg daily, whereas ophthalmopathy patients were given high-dose intravenous methylprednisolone. TCR Vbeta CDR3 sequencing of 120 to 150 peripheral blood samples (over 40 ophthalmopathy, around 80 hyperthyroidism and roughly 17 progressor patients) is reported in the paper.

Amplification of TCR beta CDR3 regions was carried out from RNA transcripts. For the first round of RT-PCR on the TCR CDR3, the HTBI primer set was used together with the Qiagen OneStep RT-PCR kit. Libraries were constructed in a second round of multiplex PCR, after which size selection and purification were performed. The libraries were sequenced on an Illumina HiSeq2000 using paired-end 100 bp reads. The authors' pipeline ran thus. SOAPnuke was used to process the raw data, with reads discarded if the reads contained adapters or uncalled bases, had a mean Phred below 15, or lacked an exact constant-primer or identifier match. High-quality paired reads were merged using COPE v1.2.5, and each unique nucleotide sequence was defined as a clonotype. Clonotypes were aligned to IMGT TRBV, TRBD and TRBJ reference segments using MiTCR v1.1. Analysis was restricted to V-J combinations with a frequency above 0.0001, which covered 99.2% of repertoires. The TCS score was defined as F50 (clonal expansion) divided by E x V (chaos), with BLOSUM62-based TCRdist calculated between CDR3 peptides within each V-J. Welch's t-statistics and random forest reduced around 520 V-J features to some 14, which were used in a naive Bayes classifier (R e1071). TCRdb's own reprocessing of the public reads used fastp at Q25 and MiXCR and kept productive beta chains. CDR3 protein duplicates are merged, each entry listing the most common genes and DNA. The V and J calls shown here were made by TCRdb, not taken from the authors' results. Present in this sample are around 480,000 distinct CDR3 sequences, under 15% of which were seen just once. The top ten hold 15% to 20% of the sample.

V lost 4 bases and J lost 2 bases, and the count of bases not matched to a germline gene is 8. The CDR3, from cysteine to phenylalanine, totals 17 residues. Solely the CDR3 DNA is kept, with 51 bases framed from the first base. CDR1 and CDR2 were assigned from the germline V gene as SGDLS and YYNGEE. This clonotype was observed a handful of times. Its antigen is not yet known. The input lacks base qualities; no much larger clone sits a single base away. Broader findings and caveats from the paper: Ophthalmopathy was separated from stable hyperthyroidism by a 13 V-J signature model, with approximately 86% sensitivity and about 81% specificity obtained in cross-validation and 80%/75% obtained in testing. In validation, progression to ophthalmopathy was predicted by the model with 70.59% sensitivity and approximately 78% specificity, a median of roughly 6 months before onset. No statistical method was used to fix the sample size in advance, and group allocation was not hidden from the investigators. Most expanded thyroid clonotypes (frequency above 0.001) were also detected in blood, suggesting blood repertoires may reflect thyroid immune responses.

Stable Graves' hyperthyroidism was defined as no progression to ophthalmopathy during 18 months of follow-up. Hyperthyroidism patients were aged 18 to 65 years and newly diagnosed, with disease duration of less than 2 months. The study excluded patients with uncontrolled infections, other autoimmune diseases, pregnancy or lactation. Diagnoses were based on clinical symptoms, serum thyroxine and TRAb, thyroid ultrasound and orbital computed tomography. Ficoll-Paque density gradient centrifugation was used to isolate PBMCs from 8 to 10 ml of fresh peripheral blood. Total RNA was extracted using Trizol reagent, and RNA quality was assessed on an Agilent 2100 Bioanalyzer.

The chain links TRBV9 with TRBJ2-6; the central 8 bases match TRBD2. The origin of this receptor is a young woman with Graves' hyperthyroidism. The material sequenced was blood. The DNA reads as follows: TGTGCCAGCAGCCCCGCCGGGAGGGGAGCTGGGGCCAACGTCCTGACTTTC. Translated, it gives CASSPAGRGAGANVLTF.